This entry lists 20 T cell receptor beta chains sequenced from one sample in a study of cytomegalovirus exposure and HLA in healthy donors. Researchers ran the PCR with 60 Vbeta and 13 Jbeta primers. Here immunoSEQ multiplex PCR was the method, and the copy in TCRdb shows in-frame clones only, minus some. The sample has 200,000 to 250,000 clones. The sequencing input was PBMCs. Receptors originate from a girl aged 2-9 years in good health and CMV-seropositive.

The chain uses TRBV2 and TRBJ2-7; 7 bases align to TRBD2. Germline trimming cut 6 bases from V and 5 bases from J; bases unmatched to any gene: 13. CDR1 is SNHLY, CDR2 FYNNEI, per germline. The CDR3 has 15 residues. Here the CDR3 DNA reads TGTGCCAGCAGCGGAATCCTAGCGGCCCGTGACGAGCAGTACTTC. Residues: CASSGILAARDEQYF. Complete variable domain (other parts from reference TRBV2 and TRBJ2-7): EPEVTQTPSHQVTQMGQEVILRCVPISNHLYFYWYRQILGQKVEFLVSFYNNEISEKSEIFDDQFSVERPDGSNFTLKIRSTKLEDSAMYFCASSGILAARDEQYFGPGTRLTVT.

This chain joins TRBV19 and TRBJ1-2; 9 bases fit TRBD1. The germline V gene encodes CDR1 LNHDA and CDR2 SQIVND (reference sequence). The CDR3 has 16 amino acids. Trimming at V came to 0 bases and at J to 4 bases, leaving 6 bases not matched to a gene. The chain's CDR3 is CASSIEGQGKGYGYTF. As DNA, the CDR3 is TGTGCCAGTAGTATAGAGGGACAGGGTAAAGGCTATGGCTACACCTTC.

The chain combines TRBV5-1 with TRBJ2-7; TRBD2 agrees at 8 bases. J was trimmed by 3 bases and V by 0 bases; bases with no gene match: 2. The CDR3 runs to 14 residues. Looked up from germline, CDR1 is SGHRS and CDR2 is YFSETQ. The CDR3 protein is CASSLASGSYEQYF. The DNA for the CDR3 is TGCGCCAGCAGCTTGGCCAGCGGGAGCTACGAGCAGTACTTC. Full variable domain (missing parts from reference TRBV5-1 and TRBJ2-7): KAGVTQTPRYLIKTRGQQVTLSCSPISGHRSVSWYQQTPGQGLQFLFEYFSETQRNKGNFPGRFSGRQFSNSRSEMNVSTLELGDSALYLCASSLASGSYEQYFGPGTRLTVT.

CDR3 sequence (DNA): TGTGCCAGCAGCTTGGCAAGCAGGGGGAACTATGGCTACACCTTC. Encoded protein: CASSLASRGNYGYTF. V usage is TRBV5-8 and J usage is TRBJ1-2; 7 bases fit TRBD1. This CDR3 comprises 15 residues. V gave up 0 bases and J gave up 2 bases; unmatched junction bases: 4. Germline lookup yields CDR1 SGHTS and CDR2 YDEGEE. Filled out from reference TRBV5-8 and TRBJ1-2, the complete variable domain reads EAGVTQSPTHLIKTRGQQATLRCSPISGHTSVYWYQQALGLGLQFLLWYDEGEERNRGNFPPRFSGRQFPNYSSELNVNALELEDSALYLCASSLASRGNYGYTFGSGTRLTVV.

The chain recombines TRBV2 with TRBJ2-3; 8 nucleotides agree with TRBD1. This CDR3 contains 14 residues. V lost 6 bases and J lost 2; bases outside the gene matches: 4. The V gene's germline CDR1 is SNHLY and CDR2 FYNNEI. The CDR3 spells CASSTGGYTDTQYF. In nucleotides, the CDR3 is TGTGCCAGCAGCACAGGGGGTTACACAGATACGCAGTATTTT.

This chain connects TRBV11-2 to TRBJ2-4; no clear D gene. The germline V gene has CDR1 SGHAT and CDR2 FQNNGV. V dropped 6 bases and J dropped 0 bases, with 9 bases sitting between them. The CDR3 covers 14 residues. The CDR3 loop is CASSPSIAKNIQYF. The CDR3 DNA is TGTGCCAGCAGTCCGAGTATAGCCAAAAACATTCAGTACTTC.

The genes are TRBV5-4 and TRBJ2-1, with TRBD2 matching 16 bases. The ends lost 3 bases at V and 0 bases at J; junction bases unmatched: 6. CDR1 and CDR2 (germline): SGHNT, YYREEE (reference sequence). The CDR3 runs to 19 residues. The CDR3 region has the DNA TGTGCCAGCAGCTCGGGACTAGCGGGAGGGGGAAGCTCCTACAATGAGCAGTTCTTC. Amino acid sequence: CASSSGLAGGGSSYNEQFF. Full variable domain (outside the CDR3, taken from reference TRBV5-4 and TRBJ2-1): ETGVTQSPTHLIKTRGQQVTLRCSSQSGHNTVSWYQQALGQGPQFIFQYYREEENGRGNFPPRFSGLQFPNYSSELNVNALELDDSALYLCASSSGLAGGGSSYNEQFFGPGTRLTVL.

The V and J genes are TRBV4-1 and TRBJ2-3; TRBD2 matches 8 bases. Unmatched junction bases numbered 9, after V lost 4 bases and J lost 3 bases. In germline, CDR1 is MGHRA, CDR2 YSYEKL. The CDR3 consists of 16 residues. The CDR3 nucleotides read TGCGCCAGCAGCCTCCAAGCGGGAGATTGGACAGATACGCAGTATTTT. Translation gives CASSLQAGDWTDTQYF.

The CDR3 loop reads CASSQDQLEQFF. In nucleotides, the CDR3 is TGTGCCAGCAGCCAAGATCAACTTGAGCAGTTCTTC. The rearrangement links TRBV4-2 to TRBJ2-1; D is unresolved. CDR1 LGHNA and CDR2 YNFKEQ come from the germline V gene. The CDR3 spans 12 residues. Trimming removed 0 bases at V and 9 bases at J, with 6 bases between.

The chain uses TRBV5-1 and TRBJ2-2; D might be TRBD2 (6 bases). V was pared by 4 bases and J by 5 bases, with 15 bases between. This CDR3 comprises 15 residues. Germline values: CDR1 SGHRS, CDR2 YFSETQ. The CDR3 DNA sequence: TGCGCCAGCAGCCCCCAGGGCGGGATAACCGGGGAGCTGTTTTTT. Protein sequence: CASSPQGGITGELFF.

The rearrangement uses TRBV28 and TRBJ2-3; 9 bases map to TRBD2. In germline, CDR1 is MDHEN, CDR2 SYDVKM. J lost 0 bases, V lost 6 bases, and 1 base had no gene match. The CDR3 has 14 amino acids. CDR3 amino acids: CASRTSGSTDTQYF. The CDR3 bases are TGTGCCAGCAGGACTAGCGGTAGCACAGATACGCAGTATTTT.

The chain joins TRBV27 to TRBJ1-2; D not resolved. Trimming shortened V by 7 bases and J by 1 base, and 13 bases separated the two germline ends. CDR1 and CDR2 from the germline V gene are MNHEY and SMNVEV (reference sequence). This CDR3 comprises 14 residues. The CDR3 sequence: CASTSALGNYGYTF. Here the CDR3 DNA reads TGTGCCAGCACAAGCGCCTTGGGTAACTATGGCTACACCTTC.

The chain carries TRBV27 and TRBJ1-4, with 7 bases that match TRBD1. This CDR3 comprises 14 residues. V was pared by 3 bases and J by 7 bases, with 5 bases of the junction left unmatched. Germline V gene sequence: CDR1 MNHEY, CDR2 SMNVEV (reference sequence). CDR3 loop: CASSFRAGGEKLFF. In nucleotides, the CDR3 is TGTGCCAGCAGTTTCAGGGCAGGGGGTGAAAAACTGTTTTTT.

The chain links TRBV19 to TRBJ2-3, with D unclear. The germline V gene has CDR1 LNHDA and CDR2 SQIVND (reference sequence). The ends were cut back, 4 bases at V and 5 bases at J, with 7 bases in the middle. The CDR3 sequence is 12 residues long. The CDR3 DNA is TGTGCCAGTAGTACTTTCCGAGATACGCAGTATTTT. Its protein is CASSTFRDTQYF.

This chain links TRBV29-1 with TRBJ1-2; a weak D match, TRBD1 (6 bases). The CDR3 totals 15 residues. The V gene's germline CDR1 is SQVTM and CDR2 ANQGSEA. Trimming pared 4 bases from V and 3 bases from J, leaving 18 bases between. The CDR3 bases are TGCAGCGTTGCCCCCGCAGGGGCTACGGACTATGGCTACACCTTC. Protein: CSVAPAGATDYGYTF.

This chain joins TRBV19 and TRBJ2-5; D unresolved. Germline V gene sequence: CDR1 LNHDA, CDR2 SQIVND (reference sequence). V gave up 3 bases and J gave up 2 bases, with 7 bases separating them. There are 13 residues in the CDR3. CDR3 in DNA: TGTGCCAGTAGTATGAGTTTACAAGAGACCCAGTACTTC. Translated, it gives CASSMSLQETQYF. Based on the CDR3 plus reference TRBV19 and TRBJ2-5, the full variable domain is DGGITQSPKYLFRKEGQNVTLSCEQNLNHDAMYWYRQDPGQGLRLIYYSQIVNDFQKGDIAEGYSVSREKKESFPLTVTSAQKNPTAFYLCASSMSLQETQYFGPGTRLLVL.

The chain uses TRBV6-1 and TRBJ2-6; a weak D match, TRBD2 (6 bases). V lost 10 bases and J 1 base, leaving 11 bases between the germline ends. The CDR3 is 14 amino acids. CDR1 and CDR2 (germline): MNHNS, SASEGT. The CDR3 loop is CATGLSSGANVLTF. In DNA, the CDR3 is TGTGCCACGGGACTCAGTTCTGGGGCCAACGTCCTGACTTTC.

This chain links TRBV7-3 with TRBJ2-3; D might be TRBD1 (5 bases). The CDR3 contains 15 residues. Germline V gene data show CDR1 as SGHTA and CDR2 as FQGTGA. Trimming took off 5 bases at V and 2 bases at J, with 14 bases between the two ends. This CDR3 reads CASSLGALYTDTQYF. CDR3 nucleotide sequence: TGTGCCAGCAGCCTTGGGGCTCTGTACACAGATACGCAGTATTTT.

This chain connects TRBV19 to TRBJ2-3; 7 bases match TRBD2. Losses at the gene ends were 5 bases for V and 5 bases for J; bases not matched to a gene: 7. This CDR3 is 14 amino acids long. Germline-derived CDR1 and CDR2 are LNHDA and SQIVND (reference sequence). CDR3 region: CASSFRTSGDTQYF. CDR3 sequence (DNA): TGTGCCAGTAGTTTCCGGACTAGTGGAGATACGCAGTATTTT.

In DNA, the CDR3 is TGTGCCAGCAGCCCCACGACAGGCATGAACACTGAAGCTTTCTTT. Encoded protein: CASSPTTGMNTEAFF. The V call is TRBV7-9, the J call TRBJ1-1, with D possibly TRBD1 on 6 matching bases. CDR1 and CDR2 from the germline V gene are SEHNR and FQNEAQ (reference sequence). The CDR3 runs 15 residues. The ends were cut back, 5 bases at V and 0 bases at J, with 13 bases in the middle.